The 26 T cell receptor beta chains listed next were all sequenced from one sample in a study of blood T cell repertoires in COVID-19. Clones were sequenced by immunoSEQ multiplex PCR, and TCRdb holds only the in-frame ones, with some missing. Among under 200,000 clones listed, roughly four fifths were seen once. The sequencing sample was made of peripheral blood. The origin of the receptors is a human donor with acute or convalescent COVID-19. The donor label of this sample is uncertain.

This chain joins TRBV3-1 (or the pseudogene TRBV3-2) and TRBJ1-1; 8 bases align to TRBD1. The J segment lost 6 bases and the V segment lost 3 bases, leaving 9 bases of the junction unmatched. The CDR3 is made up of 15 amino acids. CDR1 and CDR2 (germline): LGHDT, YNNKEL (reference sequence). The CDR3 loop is CASSHDRGSGAEAFF. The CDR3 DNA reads TGTGCCAGCAGCCACGACAGGGGCTCAGGGGCTGAAGCTTTCTTT.

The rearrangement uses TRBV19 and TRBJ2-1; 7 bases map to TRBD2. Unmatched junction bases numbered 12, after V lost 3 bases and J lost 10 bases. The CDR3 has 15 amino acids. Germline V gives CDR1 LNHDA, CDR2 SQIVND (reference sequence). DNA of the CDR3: TGTGCCAGTAGTATCGTGGCTAGCGGCCCCCGGGAGCAGTTCTTC. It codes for CASSIVASGPREQFF. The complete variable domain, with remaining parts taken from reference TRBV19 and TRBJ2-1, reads DGGITQSPKYLFRKEGQNVTLSCEQNLNHDAMYWYRQDPGQGLRLIYYSQIVNDFQKGDIAEGYSVSREKKESFPLTVTSAQKNPTAFYLCASSIVASGPREQFFGPGTRLTVL.

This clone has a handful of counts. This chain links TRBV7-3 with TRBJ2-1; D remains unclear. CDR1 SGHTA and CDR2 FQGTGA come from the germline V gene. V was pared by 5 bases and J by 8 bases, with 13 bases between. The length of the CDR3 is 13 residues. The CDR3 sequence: CASSLLNRDEQFF. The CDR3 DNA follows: TGTGCCAGCAGCCTACTGAATCGCGATGAGCAGTTCTTC.

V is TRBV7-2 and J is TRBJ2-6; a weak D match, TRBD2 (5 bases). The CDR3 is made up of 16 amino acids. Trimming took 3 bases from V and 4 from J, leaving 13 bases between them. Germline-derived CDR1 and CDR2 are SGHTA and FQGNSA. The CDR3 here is CASSFPTIGGANVLTF. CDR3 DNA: TGTGCCAGCAGCTTTCCGACTATTGGGGGGGCCAACGTCCTGACTTTC.

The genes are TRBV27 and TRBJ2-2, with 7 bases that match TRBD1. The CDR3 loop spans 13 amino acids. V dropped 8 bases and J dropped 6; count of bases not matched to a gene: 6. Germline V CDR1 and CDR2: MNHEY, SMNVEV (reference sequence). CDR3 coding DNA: TGTGCCAGCGGAGCAGGGGGACCCGGGGAGCTGTTTTTT. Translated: CASGAGGPGELFF.

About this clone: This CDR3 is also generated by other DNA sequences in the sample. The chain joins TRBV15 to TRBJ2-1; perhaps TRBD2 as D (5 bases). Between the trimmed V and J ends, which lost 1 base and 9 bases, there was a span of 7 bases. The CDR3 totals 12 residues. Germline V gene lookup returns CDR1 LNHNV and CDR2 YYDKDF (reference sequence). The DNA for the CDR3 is TGTGCCACCAGCAGAGCCGCGGGTGAGCAGTTCTTC. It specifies CATSRAAGEQFF.

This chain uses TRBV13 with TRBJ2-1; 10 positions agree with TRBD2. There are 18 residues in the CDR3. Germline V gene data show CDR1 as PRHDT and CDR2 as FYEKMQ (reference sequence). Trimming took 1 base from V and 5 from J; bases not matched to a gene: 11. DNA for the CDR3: TGTGCCAGCAGCTTAGAGTCGTGGGGGACTAGCGCCGACAATGAGCAGTTCTTC. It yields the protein CASSLESWGTSADNEQFF.

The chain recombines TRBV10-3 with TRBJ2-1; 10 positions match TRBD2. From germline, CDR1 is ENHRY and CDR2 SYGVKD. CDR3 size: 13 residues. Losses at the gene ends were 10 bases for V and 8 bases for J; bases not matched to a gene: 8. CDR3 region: CATRTSGGDEQFF. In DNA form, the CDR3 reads TGTGCCACCAGGACTAGCGGAGGGGATGAGCAGTTCTTC.

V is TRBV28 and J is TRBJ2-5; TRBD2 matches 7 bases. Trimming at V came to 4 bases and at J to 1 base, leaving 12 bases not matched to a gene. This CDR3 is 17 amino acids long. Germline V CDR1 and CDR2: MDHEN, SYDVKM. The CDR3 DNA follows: TGTGCCAGCAGTTCTAAGCGGGAAGCCCTTCTCCAAGAGACCCAGTACTTC. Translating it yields CASSSKREALLQETQYF.

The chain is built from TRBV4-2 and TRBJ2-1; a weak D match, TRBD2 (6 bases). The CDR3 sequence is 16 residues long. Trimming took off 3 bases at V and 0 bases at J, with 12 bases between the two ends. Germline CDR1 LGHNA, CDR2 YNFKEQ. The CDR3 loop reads CASSHPRENSYNEQFF. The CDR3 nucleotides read TGTGCCAGCAGCCATCCTCGGGAGAACTCCTACAATGAGCAGTTCTTC.

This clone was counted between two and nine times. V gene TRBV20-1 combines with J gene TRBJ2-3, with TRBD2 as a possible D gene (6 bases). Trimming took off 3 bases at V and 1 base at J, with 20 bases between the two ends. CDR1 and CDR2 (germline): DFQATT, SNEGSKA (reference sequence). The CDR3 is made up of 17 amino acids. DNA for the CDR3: TGCAGTGCTAGTAGCGGCTCCCCGGGCATCGGCACAGATACGCAGTATTTT. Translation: CSASSGSPGIGTDTQYF.

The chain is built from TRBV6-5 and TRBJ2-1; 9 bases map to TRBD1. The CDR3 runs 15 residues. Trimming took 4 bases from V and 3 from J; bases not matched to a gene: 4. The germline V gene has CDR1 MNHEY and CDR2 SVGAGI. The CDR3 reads CASSLDRGFYNEQFF. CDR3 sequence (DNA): TGTGCCAGCAGTTTGGACAGGGGATTCTACAATGAGCAGTTCTTC.

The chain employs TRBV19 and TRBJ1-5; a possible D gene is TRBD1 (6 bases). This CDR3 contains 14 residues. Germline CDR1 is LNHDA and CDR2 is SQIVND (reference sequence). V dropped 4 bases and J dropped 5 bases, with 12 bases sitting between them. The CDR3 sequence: CASSSDRTYQPQHF. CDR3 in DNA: TGTGCCAGTAGTAGTGACAGGACTTATCAGCCCCAGCATTTT.

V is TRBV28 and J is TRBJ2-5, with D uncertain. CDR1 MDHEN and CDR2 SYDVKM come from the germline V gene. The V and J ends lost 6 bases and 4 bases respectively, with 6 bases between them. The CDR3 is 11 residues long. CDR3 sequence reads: CASSFRETQYF. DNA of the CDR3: TGTGCCAGCAGCTTTCGAGAGACCCAGTACTTC.

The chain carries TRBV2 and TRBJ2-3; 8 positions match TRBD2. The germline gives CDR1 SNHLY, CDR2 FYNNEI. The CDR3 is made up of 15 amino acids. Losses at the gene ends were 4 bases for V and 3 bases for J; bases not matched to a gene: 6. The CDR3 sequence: CASSGTGGPTDTQYF. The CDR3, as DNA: TGTGCCAGCAGTGGGACGGGGGGGCCAACAGATACGCAGTATTTT. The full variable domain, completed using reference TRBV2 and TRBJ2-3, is EPEVTQTPSHQVTQMGQEVILRCVPISNHLYFYWYRQILGQKVEFLVSFYNNEISEKSEIFDDQFSVERPDGSNFTLKIRSTKLEDSAMYFCASSGTGGPTDTQYFGPGTRLTVL.

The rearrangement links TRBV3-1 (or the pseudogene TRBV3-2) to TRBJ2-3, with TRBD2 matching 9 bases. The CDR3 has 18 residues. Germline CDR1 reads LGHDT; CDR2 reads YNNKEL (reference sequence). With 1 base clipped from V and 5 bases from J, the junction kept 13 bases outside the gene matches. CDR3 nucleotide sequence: TGTGCCAGCAGCCAAGTTATGGCGGGGGGGCGAGTGGGAGATACGCAGTATTTT. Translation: CASSQVMAGGRVGDTQYF.

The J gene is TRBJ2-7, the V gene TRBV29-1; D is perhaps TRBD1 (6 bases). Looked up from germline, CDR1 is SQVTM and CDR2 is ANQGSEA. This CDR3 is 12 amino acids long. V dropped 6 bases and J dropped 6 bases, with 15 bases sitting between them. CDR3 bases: TGCAGCGTCGGGCCAGGGGACGGCGAGCAGTACTTC. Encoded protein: CSVGPGDGEQYF.

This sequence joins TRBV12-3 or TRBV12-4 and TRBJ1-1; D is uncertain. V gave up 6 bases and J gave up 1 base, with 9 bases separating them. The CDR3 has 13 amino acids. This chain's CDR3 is CASSLNWNTEAFF. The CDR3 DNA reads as TGTGCCAGCAGCCTAAACTGGAACACTGAAGCTTTCTTT.

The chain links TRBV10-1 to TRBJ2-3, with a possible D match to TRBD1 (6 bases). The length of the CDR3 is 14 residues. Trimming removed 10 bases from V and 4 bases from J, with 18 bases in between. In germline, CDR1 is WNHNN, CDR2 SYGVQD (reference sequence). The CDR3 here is CAIPDRPGADTQYF. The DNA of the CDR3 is TGCGCCATCCCTGACAGGCCCGGGGCAGATACGCAGTATTTT.

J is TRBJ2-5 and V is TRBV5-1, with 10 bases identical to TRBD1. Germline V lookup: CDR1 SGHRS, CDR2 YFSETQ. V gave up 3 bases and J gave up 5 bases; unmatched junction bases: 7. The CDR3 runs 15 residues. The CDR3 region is CASSSGTGDEETQYF. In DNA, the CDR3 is TGCGCCAGCAGCTCCGGGACAGGGGATGAGGAGACCCAGTACTTC.

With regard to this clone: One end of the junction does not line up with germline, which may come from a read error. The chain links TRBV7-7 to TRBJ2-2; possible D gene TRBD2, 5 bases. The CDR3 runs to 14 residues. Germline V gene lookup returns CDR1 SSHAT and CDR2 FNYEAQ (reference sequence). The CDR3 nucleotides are TGTGCTAGCAGCTTAGTCGGAGGATCCGGGGAGCTGTTTTTT. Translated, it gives CASSLVGGSGELFF. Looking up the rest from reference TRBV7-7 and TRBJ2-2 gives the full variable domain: GAGVSQSPRYKVTKRGQDVTLRCDPISSHATLYWYQQALGQGPEFLTYFNYEAQPDKSGLPSDRFSAERPEGSISTLTIQRTEQRDSAMYRCASSLVGGSGELFFGEGSRLTVL.

The CDR3 DNA follows: TGTGCCAGTAGATCTCGGGGAGGGGATACGCAGTATTTT. It translates to CASRSRGGDTQYF. This chain links TRBV19 with TRBJ2-3, with 7 bases identical to TRBD2. CDR3 length: 13 residues. CDR1 is LNHDA and CDR2 is SQIVND in the germline V gene (reference sequence). J was trimmed by 6 bases and V by 6 bases; bases with no gene match: 6.

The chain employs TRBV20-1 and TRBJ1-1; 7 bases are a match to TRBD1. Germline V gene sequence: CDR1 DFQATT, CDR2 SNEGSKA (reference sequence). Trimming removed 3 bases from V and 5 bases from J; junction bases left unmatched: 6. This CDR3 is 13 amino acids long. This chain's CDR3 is CSASPGGNTEAFF. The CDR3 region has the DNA TGCAGTGCTAGTCCAGGGGGTAATACTGAAGCTTTCTTT.

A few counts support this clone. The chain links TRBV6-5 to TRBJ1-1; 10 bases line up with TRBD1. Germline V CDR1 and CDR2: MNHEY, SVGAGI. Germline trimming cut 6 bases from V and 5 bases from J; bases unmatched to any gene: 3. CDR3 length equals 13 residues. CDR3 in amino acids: CASRGQGETEAFF. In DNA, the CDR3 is TGTGCCAGCAGAGGACAGGGGGAAACTGAAGCTTTCTTT.

CDR3 coding DNA: TGTGCCAGCCGCGCAAGAGGGGGGGGAGGCTATGGCTACACCTTC. This encodes CASRARGGGGYGYTF. The chain uses TRBV9 and TRBJ1-2, with a weak D call TRBD1 (6 bases). Germline V gene sequence: CDR1 SGDLS, CDR2 YYNGEE. CDR3 length: 15 residues. V lost 7 bases and J 4 bases, leaving 20 bases between the germline ends.

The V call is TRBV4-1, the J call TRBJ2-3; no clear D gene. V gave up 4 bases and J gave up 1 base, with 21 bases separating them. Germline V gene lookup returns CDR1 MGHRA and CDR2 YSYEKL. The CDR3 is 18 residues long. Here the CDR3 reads CASSPGATYLSGTDTQYF. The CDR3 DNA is TGCGCCAGCAGCCCCGGTGCTACTTACTTATCGGGCACAGATACGCAGTATTTT.